The T cell receptor (beta chain) described here comes from a study of shared clonotypes between healthy human individuals. Study findings and constraints: Between a handful of donors, naive CD4 clonotypes were shared at a level of about 5%.

Naive CD8 cells were CD45RO-negative, positively selected for CCR7, excluding terminally differentiated effector memory CD45RA+ cells. Every subset's genomic DNA went evenly onto several immunoSEQ plates. Some clones are missing from TCRdb's copy, which holds only in-frame ones; the method was immunoSEQ multiplex PCR. The sample shows 550,000 to 750,000 clones, about 95% of them seen only once. A word on this clone: Its antigen is as yet unknown.

The receptor was derived from a woman aged 25 to 45 in good health. The sequencing sample was made of naive CD8+ T cells sorted from blood.

CDR3 sequence: CASSLETSGSFYEQFF. For the CDR3, the DNA is TGCGCCAGCAGCTTGGAAACTAGCGGGAGCTTCTATGAGCAGTTCTTC. The gene calls are TRBV5-1 and TRBJ2-1; 11 bases map to TRBD2. The CDR3 length is 16 residues. Per germline, CDR1 SGHRS and CDR2 YFSETQ. Trimming took 0 bases from V and 8 from J; bases not matched to a gene: 7.